Sequencing of this T cell receptor beta chain was carried out in a study of blood T cells in healthy people across ages. The V gene's germline CDR1 is LNHNV and CDR2 YYDKDF (reference sequence). The CDR3 covers 17 residues. Through a sample-barcoded 5' primer and a J-beta primer mix, a second PCR was run for roughly 6 to 12 cycles. TCRdb re-called the 5' RACE reads through MiXCR, storing one row per CDR3 protein. The sample yields about 780,000 distinct CDR3 sequences, about 45% seen once. About this clonotype itself: The junction does not match germline at one end; this may be a read error.

The source of this sequence is an elderly man in good health. Sequences were obtained from blood. The chain couples TRBV15 to TRBJ2-1; 11 bases are shared with TRBD2. Here the CDR3 DNA reads TGTGCCACCAGCAGAGATCGGGCTAGCGGGAGGTACAATGGGCAGTTCTTC. Translated, it gives CATSRDRASGRYNGQFF.